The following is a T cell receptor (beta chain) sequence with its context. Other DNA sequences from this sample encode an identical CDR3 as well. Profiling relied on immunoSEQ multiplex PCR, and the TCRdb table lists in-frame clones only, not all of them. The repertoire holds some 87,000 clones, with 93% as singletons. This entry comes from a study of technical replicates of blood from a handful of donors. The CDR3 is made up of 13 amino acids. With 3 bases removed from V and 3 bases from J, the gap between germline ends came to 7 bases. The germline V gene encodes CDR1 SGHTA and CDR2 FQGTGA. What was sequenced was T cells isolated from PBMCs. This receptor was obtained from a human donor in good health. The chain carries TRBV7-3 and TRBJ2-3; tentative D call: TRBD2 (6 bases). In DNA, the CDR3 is TGTGCCAGCAGCTTGGGACTGACAGATACGCAGTATTTT. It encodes CASSLGLTDTQYF.